This TCR beta chain was sequenced during a study of cytomegalovirus exposure and HLA in healthy donors. Notes on the study in general: The study dropped some indistinguishable V segments, TRBV6-2 and TRBV6-3 among them. TCR beta V segments were, for the most part, productive about 87% or about 30% of the time in an earlier analysis. According to the study, 150 to 200 TCR beta chains were cytomegalovirus-associated.

For this clone: Its antigen is as yet unknown. Sequence at one end of the junction differs from germline and may be a read error. The same CDR3 is also encoded by other DNA sequences in this sample.

The study ran its PCR with 60 Vbeta and 13 Jbeta primers. TCRdb's table, derived via immunoSEQ multiplex PCR, lists solely in-frame clones and lacks some. The sample has 73,000 or so clones, 65% to 75% seen once; the top ten hold roughly 16%. The CDR3 spans 16 residues. The germline CDR1 and CDR2 sequences are SGHDT and YYEEEE. The sequenced material came from PBMCs. This TCR came from a woman aged 40 to 50 in good health and CMV-seropositive. The chain recombines TRBV5-6 with TRBJ1-1; 11 nucleotides align to TRBD1. The CDR3 reads CDSSLFGTGGHTEAFF. For the CDR3, the DNA is TGTGACAGTAGCTTGTTCGGGACAGGGGGTCACACTGAAGCTTTTTTT.